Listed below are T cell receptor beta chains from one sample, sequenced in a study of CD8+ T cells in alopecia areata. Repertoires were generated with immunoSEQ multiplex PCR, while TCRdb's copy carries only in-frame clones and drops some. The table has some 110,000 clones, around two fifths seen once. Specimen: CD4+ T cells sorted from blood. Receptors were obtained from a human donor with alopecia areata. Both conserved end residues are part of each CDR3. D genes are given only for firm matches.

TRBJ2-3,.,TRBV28,CASRVFGPAGDTQYF
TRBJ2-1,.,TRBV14,CASSQDSGVLYNEQFF
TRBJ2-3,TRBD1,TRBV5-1,CASSLGDRGTDTQYF
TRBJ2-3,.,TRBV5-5,CASSLVTGRTDTQYF
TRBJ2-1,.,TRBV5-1,CASSLEPSGNEQFF
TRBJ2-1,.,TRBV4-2,CASGRELSSYNEQFF
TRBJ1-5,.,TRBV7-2,CASRDSGNQPQHF
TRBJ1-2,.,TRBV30,CTWTQTRGYGYTF
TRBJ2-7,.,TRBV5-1,CASSLAGAGKGYEQYF
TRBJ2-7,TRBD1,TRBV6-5,CASNKGGTGAYEQYF
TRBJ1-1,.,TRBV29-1,CSVEQGLRNTEAFF
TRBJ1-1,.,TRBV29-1,CSAQPRHTTEAFF
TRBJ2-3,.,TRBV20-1,CSASGGDTQYF
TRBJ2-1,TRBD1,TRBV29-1,CSVEVVPGQTYNEQFF
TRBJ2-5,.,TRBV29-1,CSVGQDQETQYF
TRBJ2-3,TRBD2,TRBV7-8,CASSLTERGRTDTQYF
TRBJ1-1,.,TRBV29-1,CSVVGDSNTEAFF
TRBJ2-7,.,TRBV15,CATSREIRDGEQYF
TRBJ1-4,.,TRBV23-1,CASLGGLVNEKLFF
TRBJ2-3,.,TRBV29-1,CSVEIEPTDTQYF
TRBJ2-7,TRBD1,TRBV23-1,CASSQSTGTGSYEQYF
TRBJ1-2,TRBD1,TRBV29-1,CSVETRTGRTYGYTF